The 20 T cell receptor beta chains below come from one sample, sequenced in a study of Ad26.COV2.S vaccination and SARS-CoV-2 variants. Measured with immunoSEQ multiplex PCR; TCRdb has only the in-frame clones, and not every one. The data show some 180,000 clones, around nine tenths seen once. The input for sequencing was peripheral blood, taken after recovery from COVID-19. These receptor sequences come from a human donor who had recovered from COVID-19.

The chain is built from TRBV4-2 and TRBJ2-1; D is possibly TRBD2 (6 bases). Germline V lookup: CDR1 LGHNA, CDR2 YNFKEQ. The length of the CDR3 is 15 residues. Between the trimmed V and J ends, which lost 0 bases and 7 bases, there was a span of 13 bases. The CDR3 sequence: CASSQDLGGFNEQFF. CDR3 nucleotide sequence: TGTGCCAGCAGCCAAGATCTTGGAGGGTTTAATGAGCAGTTCTTC.

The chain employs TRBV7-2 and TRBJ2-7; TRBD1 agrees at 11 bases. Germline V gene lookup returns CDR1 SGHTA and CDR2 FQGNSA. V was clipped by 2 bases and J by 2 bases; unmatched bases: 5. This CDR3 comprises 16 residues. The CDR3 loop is CASSLIPGQGAYEQYF. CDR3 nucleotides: TGTGCCAGCAGCTTAATACCGGGACAGGGGGCCTACGAGCAGTACTTC.

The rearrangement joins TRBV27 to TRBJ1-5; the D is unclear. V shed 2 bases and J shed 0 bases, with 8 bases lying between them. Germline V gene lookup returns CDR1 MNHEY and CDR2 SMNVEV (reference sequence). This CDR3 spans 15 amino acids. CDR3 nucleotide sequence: TGTGCCAGCAGTTTAAGCAGTTATAGCAATCAGCCCCAGCATTTT. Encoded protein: CASSLSSYSNQPQHF.

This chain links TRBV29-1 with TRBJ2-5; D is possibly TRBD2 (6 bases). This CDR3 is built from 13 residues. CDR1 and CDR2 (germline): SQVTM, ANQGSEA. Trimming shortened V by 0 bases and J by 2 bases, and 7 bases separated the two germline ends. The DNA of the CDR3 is TGCAGCGTTGAAGAACTAGCTCAAGAGACCCAGTACTTC. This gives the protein CSVEELAQETQYF.

The CDR3 is CASSGRVGDTGELFF. The CDR3 DNA reads TGCGCCAGCAGCGGCAGGGTAGGAGACACCGGGGAGCTGTTTTTT. This rearrangement joins TRBV5-1 to TRBJ2-2; D possibly corresponds to TRBD1 (5 bases). V was trimmed by 4 bases and J by 3 bases, leaving 13 bases between them. The germline V gene has CDR1 SGHRS and CDR2 YFSETQ. The CDR3 is 15 amino acids.

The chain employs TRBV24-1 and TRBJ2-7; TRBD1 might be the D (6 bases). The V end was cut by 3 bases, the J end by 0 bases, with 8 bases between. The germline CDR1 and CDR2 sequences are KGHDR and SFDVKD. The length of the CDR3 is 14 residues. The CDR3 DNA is TGTGCCACCAGTGATAACAGGGTCTCCTACGAGCAGTACTTC. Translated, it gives CATSDNRVSYEQYF.

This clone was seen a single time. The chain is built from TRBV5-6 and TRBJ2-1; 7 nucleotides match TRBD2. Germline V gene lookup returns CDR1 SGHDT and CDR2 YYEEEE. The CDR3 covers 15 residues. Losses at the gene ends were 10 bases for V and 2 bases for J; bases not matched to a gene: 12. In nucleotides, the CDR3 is TGTGCCTACCAGAACCTAGCGGACCCCTACAATGAGCAGTTCTTC. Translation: CAYQNLADPYNEQFF.

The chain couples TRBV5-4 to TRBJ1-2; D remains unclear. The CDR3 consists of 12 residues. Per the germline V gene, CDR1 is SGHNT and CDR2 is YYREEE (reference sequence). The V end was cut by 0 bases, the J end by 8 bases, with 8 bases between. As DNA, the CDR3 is TGTGCCAGCAGCTTGGAGGGCTTAGGCTACACCTTC. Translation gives CASSLEGLGYTF.

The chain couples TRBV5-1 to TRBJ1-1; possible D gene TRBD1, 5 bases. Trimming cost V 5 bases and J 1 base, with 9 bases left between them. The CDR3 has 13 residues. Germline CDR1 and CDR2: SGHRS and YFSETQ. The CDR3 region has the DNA TGCGCCAGCAGGGACATTGAGAACACTGAAGCTTTCTTT. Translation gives CASRDIENTEAFF. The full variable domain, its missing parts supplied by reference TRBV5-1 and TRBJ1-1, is KAGVTQTPRYLIKTRGQQVTLSCSPISGHRSVSWYQQTPGQGLQFLFEYFSETQRNKGNFPGRFSGRQFSNSRSEMNVSTLELGDSALYLCASRDIENTEAFFGQGTRLTVV.

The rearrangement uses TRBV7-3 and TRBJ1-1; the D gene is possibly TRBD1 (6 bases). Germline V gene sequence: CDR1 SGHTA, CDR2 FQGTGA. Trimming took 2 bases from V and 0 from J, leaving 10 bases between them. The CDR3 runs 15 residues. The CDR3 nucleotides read TGTGCCAGCAGCTTAGGGGGCGGGCTGAACACTGAAGCTTTCTTT. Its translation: CASSLGGGLNTEAFF.

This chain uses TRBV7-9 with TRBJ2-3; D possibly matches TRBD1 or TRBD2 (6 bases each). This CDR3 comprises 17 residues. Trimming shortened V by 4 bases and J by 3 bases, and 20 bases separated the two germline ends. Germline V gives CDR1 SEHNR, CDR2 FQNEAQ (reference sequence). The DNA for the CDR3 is TGTGCCAGCAGCTGGGGGGCGGGTGCTGTGGGAACAGATACGCAGTATTTT. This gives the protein CASSWGAGAVGTDTQYF.

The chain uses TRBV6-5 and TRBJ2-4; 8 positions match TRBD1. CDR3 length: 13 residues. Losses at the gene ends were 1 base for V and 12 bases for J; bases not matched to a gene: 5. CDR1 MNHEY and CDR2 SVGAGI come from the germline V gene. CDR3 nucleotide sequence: TGTGCCAGCAGTTACTTCGACAGGGGAGATCAGTACTTC. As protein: CASSYFDRGDQYF.

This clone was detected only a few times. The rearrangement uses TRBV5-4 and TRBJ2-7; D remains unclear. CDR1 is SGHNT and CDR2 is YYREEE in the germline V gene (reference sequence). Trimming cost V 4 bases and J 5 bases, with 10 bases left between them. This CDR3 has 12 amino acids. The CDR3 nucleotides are TGTGCCAGCAGCCCCTCGGTGAACGAGCAGTACTTC. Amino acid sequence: CASSPSVNEQYF.

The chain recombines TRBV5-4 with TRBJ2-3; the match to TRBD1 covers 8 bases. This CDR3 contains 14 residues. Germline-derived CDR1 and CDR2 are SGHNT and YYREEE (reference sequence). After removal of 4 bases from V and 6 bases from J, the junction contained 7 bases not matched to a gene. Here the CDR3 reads CASSNDRGGDTQYF. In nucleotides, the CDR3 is TGTGCCAGCAGCAACGACAGGGGTGGGGATACGCAGTATTTT. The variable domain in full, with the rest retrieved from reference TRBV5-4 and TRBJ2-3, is ETGVTQSPTHLIKTRGQQVTLRCSSQSGHNTVSWYQQALGQGPQFIFQYYREEENGRGNFPPRFSGLQFPNYSSELNVNALELDDSALYLCASSNDRGGDTQYFGPGTRLTVL.

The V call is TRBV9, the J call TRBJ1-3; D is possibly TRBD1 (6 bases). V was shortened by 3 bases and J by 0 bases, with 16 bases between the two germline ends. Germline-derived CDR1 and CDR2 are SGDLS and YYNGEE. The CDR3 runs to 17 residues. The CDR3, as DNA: TGTGCCAGCAGCGGAGGGGGAGGGATCAACTCTGGAAACACCATATATTTT. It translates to CASSGGGGINSGNTIYF.

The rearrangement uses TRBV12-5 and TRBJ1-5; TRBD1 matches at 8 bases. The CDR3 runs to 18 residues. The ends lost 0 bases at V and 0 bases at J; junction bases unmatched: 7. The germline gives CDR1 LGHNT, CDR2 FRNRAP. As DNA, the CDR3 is TGTGCTAGTGGTTTGGTACTGGGGACAGGACATAGCAATCAGCCCCAGCATTTT. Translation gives CASGLVLGTGHSNQPQHF. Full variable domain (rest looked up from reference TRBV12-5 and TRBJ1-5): DARVTQTPRHKVTEMGQEVTMRCQPILGHNTVFWYRQTMMQGLELLAYFRNRAPLDDSGMPKDRFSAEMPDATLATLKIQPSEPRDSAVYFCASGLVLGTGHSNQPQHFGDGTRLSIL.

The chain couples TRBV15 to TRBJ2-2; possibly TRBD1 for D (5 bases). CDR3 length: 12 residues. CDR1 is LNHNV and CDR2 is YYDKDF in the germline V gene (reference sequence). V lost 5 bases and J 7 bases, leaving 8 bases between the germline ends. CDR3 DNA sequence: TGTGCCACCAGCTTTCAGGGCGGGGAGCTGTTTTTT. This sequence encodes CATSFQGGELFF. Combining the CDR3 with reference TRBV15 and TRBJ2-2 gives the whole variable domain DAMVIQNPRYQVTQFGKPVTLSCSQTLNHNVMYWYQQKSSQAPKLLFHYYDKDFNNEADTPDNFQSRRPNTSFCFLDIRSPGLGDTAMYLCATSFQGGELFFGEGSRLTVL.

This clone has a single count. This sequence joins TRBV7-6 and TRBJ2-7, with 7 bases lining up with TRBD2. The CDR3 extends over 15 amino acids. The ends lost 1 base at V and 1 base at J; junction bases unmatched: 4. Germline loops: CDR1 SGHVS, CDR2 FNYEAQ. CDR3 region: CASSLGGGKSYEQYF. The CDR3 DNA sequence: TGTGCCAGCAGCTTAGGGGGGGGAAAATCCTACGAGCAGTACTTC.

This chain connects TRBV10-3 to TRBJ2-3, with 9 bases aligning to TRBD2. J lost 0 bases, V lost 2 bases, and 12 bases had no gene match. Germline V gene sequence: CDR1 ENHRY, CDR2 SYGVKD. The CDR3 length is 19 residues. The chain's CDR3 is CAISEGSAGGPRSTDTQYF. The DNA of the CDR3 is TGTGCCATCAGTGAGGGGAGCGCGGGGGGGCCTCGTAGCACAGATACGCAGTATTTT.

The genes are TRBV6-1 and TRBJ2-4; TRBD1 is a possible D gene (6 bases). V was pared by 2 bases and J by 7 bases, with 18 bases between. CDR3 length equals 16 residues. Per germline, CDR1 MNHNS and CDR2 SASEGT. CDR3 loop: CASSERTALRGNIQYF. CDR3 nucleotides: TGTGCCAGCAGTGAACGGACTGCCCTCAGGGGTAACATTCAGTACTTC.